The rows below give T cell receptor beta chains drawn from one sample of a study of beta chain features in type 1 diabetes. The data were produced by immunoSEQ multiplex PCR, yet TCRdb's version contains in-frame clones alone and is incomplete. The sample contains approximately 38,000 clones, around 49% of which appear only once. Material: central memory CD4+ T cells from blood. The receptors here all came from a woman aged 18-29 years in good health. CDR3s include the opening cysteine and the closing phenylalanine or tryptophan. D genes are given only for firm matches. For some rows the clone size is stated as once, few or many, or as a class when expanded; others skip it.

size	D	V	J	CDR3	DNA
.	.	TRBV6-1	TRBJ2-7	CASRRTESSYEQYF	TGTGCCAGCAGACGGACAGAGAGCTCCTACGAGCAGTACTTC
.	TRBD2	TRBV6-1	TRBJ2-5	CASSEWIAGRETQYF	TGTGCCAGCAGTGAGTGGATAGCGGGGAGGGAGACCCAGTACTTC
few	.	TRBV7-8	TRBJ2-2	CASSYTPQEGGELFF	TGTGCCAGCAGCTATACGCCTCAAGAGGGCGGGGAGCTGTTTTTT
few	.	TRBV6-5	TRBJ2-7	CASSYGGPGEQYF	TGTGCCAGCAGTTATGGAGGGCCGGGCGAGCAGTACTTC
.	TRBD1	TRBV6-5	TRBJ1-1	CASSKAGTGVAEAFF	TGTGCCAGCAGCAAAGCCGGGACAGGGGTCGCTGAAGCTTTCTTT
.	.	TRBV30	TRBJ2-7	CAWSVQVEQYF	TGTGCCTGGAGTGTACAAGTAGAGCAGTACTTC
once	.	TRBV28	TRBJ2-5	CASSPPAAQETQYF	TGTGCCAGCAGTCCCCCCGCGGCCCAAGAGACCCAGTACTTC
few	.	TRBV6-1	TRBJ2-7	CASSVQQDLYEQYF	TGTGCCAGCAGTGTCCAACAGGACCTTTACGAGCAGTACTTC
once	TRBD1	TRBV6-1	TRBJ2-5	CASSRQGRETQYF	TGTGCCAGCAGTAGACAGGGAAGGGAGACCCAGTACTTC
.	.	TRBV5-1	TRBJ1-2	CASERGTEYGYTF	TGCGCCAGCGAACGCGGCACCGAGTATGGCTACACCTTC
few	TRBD1	TRBV29-1	TRBJ1-5	CSVGQSINQPQHF	TGCAGCGTGGGACAGTCTATAAATCAGCCCCAGCATTTT
few	TRBD2	TRBV18	TRBJ2-1	CASSPPNSGSSYNEQFF	TGTGCCAGCTCACCACCGAATAGCGGGAGCTCCTACAATGAGCAGTTCTTC
few	TRBD1	TRBV18	TRBJ1-3	CASSPRQGGGNTIYF	TGTGCCAGCTCACCGAGACAGGGTGGTGGAAACACCATATATTTT
few	TRBD1	TRBV7-9	TRBJ1-1	CATLHRDRGPGNTEAFF	TGTGCCACCCTCCACCGGGACAGGGGGCCTGGGAACACTGAAGCTTTCTTT
.	.	TRBV30	TRBJ2-3	CAWDSGDTDTQYF	TGTGCCTGGGACTCCGGGGACACAGATACGCAGTATTTT
.	TRBD1	TRBV2	TRBJ1-5	CASGGTGGLSNQPQHF	TGTGCCAGCGGAGGGACAGGGGGTTTGAGCAATCAGCCCCAGCATTTT
.	.	TRBV7-8	TRBJ2-7	CASSLGWGPYEQYF	TGTGCCAGCAGCTTAGGGTGGGGGCCCTACGAGCAGTACTTC
.	TRBD2	TRBV30	TRBJ2-2	CAWSAPGLVDIGELFF	TGTGCCTGGAGTGCCCCGGGACTAGTGGATATCGGGGAGCTGTTTTTT
.	.	TRBV5-6	TRBJ1-5	CASSLRWGENQPQHF	TGTGCCAGCAGCTTGCGGTGGGGGGAAAATCAGCCCCAGCATTTT
.	TRBD2	TRBV2	TRBJ2-5	CASIAGGPSETQYF	TGTGCCAGCATTGCGGGAGGGCCCTCGGAGACCCAGTACTTC
.	TRBD1	TRBV7-9	TRBJ1-1	CASSLGATGMNTEAFF	TGTGCCAGCAGCTTAGGGGCGACAGGGATGAACACTGAAGCTTTCTTT
.	TRBD2	TRBV5-6	TRBJ2-3	CASSLELAGTDTQYF	TGTGCCAGCAGCTTGGAGCTAGCGGGAACAGATACGCAGTATTTT
few	.	TRBV5-6	TRBJ2-1	CASSSPVGLVAPYNEQFF	TGTGCCAGCAGCTCCCCGGTTGGGTTGGTAGCGCCGTACAATGAGCAGTTCTTC
few	.	TRBV29-1	TRBJ1-5	CSVEVGGNQPQHF	TGCAGCGTTGAGGTTGGGGGGAATCAGCCCCAGCATTTT
.	.	TRBV9	TRBJ2-7	CASSVNSRSVYEQYF	TGTGCCAGCAGCGTAAATTCTAGGTCCGTCTACGAGCAGTACTTC
.	.	TRBV19	TRBJ1-2	CASRIGTNYGYTF	TGTGCCAGTAGGATCGGGACTAACTATGGCTACACCTTC
few	.	TRBV2	TRBJ1-1	CASHTRGSATEAFF	TGTGCCAGCCATACCAGGGGTAGTGCCACTGAAGCTTTCTTT
few	TRBD1	TRBV6-1	TRBJ2-5	CASSLPGTDSGTQYF	TGTGCCAGCAGTTTACCCGGGACAGACTCGGGGACCCAGTACTTC
few	TRBD1	TRBV23-1	TRBJ1-5	CASSRGTGGWRPQHF	TGCGCCAGCAGCCGAGGGACAGGGGGGTGGCGGCCCCAGCATTTT
.	TRBD1	TRBV7-2	TRBJ1-1	CASSVGQGAQEAFF	TGTGCCAGCAGCGTAGGACAGGGGGCGCAGGAAGCTTTCTTT
few	TRBD1	TRBV19	TRBJ2-7	CASSIDSGTGYSYEQYF	TGTGCCAGTAGTATAGACTCCGGGACAGGGTACTCCTACGAGCAGTACTTC
.	.	TRBV25-1	TRBJ1-1	CASSEYEGVGTEAFF	TGTGCCAGCAGTGAATATGAGGGGGTAGGCACTGAAGCTTTCTTT
few	TRBD1	TRBV2	TRBJ2-5	CASSEVGQDFRTQYF	TGTGCCAGCAGTGAAGTCGGACAGGACTTTAGGACCCAGTACTTC
few	TRBD2	TRBV7-2	TRBJ2-1	CASSLAWTSSNEQFF	TGTGCCAGCAGCTTAGCGTGGACTAGTTCCAATGAGCAGTTCTTC
.	TRBD2	TRBV25-1	TRBJ2-1	CASRSGLAGVEQFF	TGTGCCAGCAGAAGCGGACTAGCGGGGGTTGAGCAGTTCTTC
.	.	TRBV7-8	TRBJ2-1	CASSLEAGAGVQFF	TGTGCCAGCAGCTTAGAGGCAGGGGCAGGGGTGCAGTTCTTC
few	.	TRBV4-1	TRBJ2-3	CASSQGARTDTQYF	TGCGCCAGCAGCCAAGGGGCCCGCACAGATACGCAGTATTTT
few	TRBD2	TRBV6-6	TRBJ2-1	CASRIAGVEFF	TGTGCCAGCAGAATAGCGGGAGTGGAGTTCTTC
.	TRBD2	TRBV5-8	TRBJ2-1	CASSLDLAGGSDEQFF	TGTGCCAGCAGCTTGGACCTAGCGGGAGGGAGCGATGAGCAGTTCTTC
.	.	TRBV5-1	TRBJ2-7	CASSLAGGYSYEQYF	TGCGCCAGCAGCTTGGCCGGAGGCTACTCCTACGAGCAGTACTTC
.	.	TRBV18	TRBJ1-5	CASSPQGRTVGYSNQPQHF	TGTGCCAGCTCACCACAGGGCAGGACTGTAGGTTATAGCAATCAGCCCCAGCATTTT
.	.	TRBV5-1	TRBJ2-7	CASSTTGVRYEQYF	TGCGCCAGCAGCACGACCGGGGTCCGCTACGAGCAGTACTTC
.	.	TRBV4-1	TRBJ1-2	CASSDSPPGLPGGYTF	TGCGCCAGCAGCGATTCGCCTCCGGGACTTCCAGGAGGCTACACCTTC
few	TRBD2	TRBV7-2	TRBJ2-1	CASSTSGRWNEQFF	TGTGCCAGCTCCACTAGCGGGAGGTGGAATGAGCAGTTCTTC
.	TRBD1	TRBV7-2	TRBJ1-2	CASSRDRGYGYTF	TGTGCCAGCAGCCGGGACAGGGGGTATGGCTACACCTTC
few	TRBD2	TRBV29-1	TRBJ2-3	CGSTSGRGDTQYF	TGCGGCAGCACTAGCGGGAGGGGAGATACGCAGTATTTT
few	TRBD1	TRBV10-3	TRBJ2-2	CAISASLGTGLTTGELFF	TGTGCCATCAGTGCCTCGCTCGGGACAGGACTAACGACCGGGGAGCTGTTTTTT
.	.	TRBV2	TRBJ2-6	CASSGGPGANVLTF	TGTGCCAGCAGTGGGGGCCCAGGGGCCAACGTCCTGACTTTC
.	.	TRBV10-3	TRBJ2-7	CAIRDPGSTGYEQYF	TGTGCCATCAGGGACCCGGGATCAACCGGGTACGAGCAGTACTTC
.	.	TRBV9	TRBJ2-7	CASSVGEQDRQYEQYF	TGTGCCAGCAGCGTAGGAGAACAGGATCGGCAATACGAGCAGTACTTC
.	.	TRBV27	TRBJ2-1	CASSRIGGPLNEQFF	TGTGCCAGCAGTAGGATAGGGGGTCCCTTAAATGAGCAGTTCTTC
.	TRBD1	TRBV19	TRBJ2-6	CASSRVGRTGQSSGANVLTF	TGTGCCAGTAGTAGAGTAGGACGGACAGGGCAGAGCTCTGGGGCCAACGTCCTGACTTTC
.	TRBD2	TRBV29-1	TRBJ2-7	CRTLAGFVDEQYF	TGCAGGACCCTAGCGGGATTTGTCGACGAGCAGTACTTC
.	.	TRBV27	TRBJ2-7	CASSSLPHEQYF	TGTGCCAGCAGTTCCCTTCCCCACGAGCAGTACTTC
few	.	TRBV6-6	TRBJ1-1	CASSVSVLGNTEAFF	TGTGCCAGCAGTGTATCCGTACTAGGGAATACTGAAGCTTTCTTT
.	.	TRBV7-2	TRBJ2-3	CASSLAPSTDTQYF	TGTGCCAGCAGCTTAGCTCCTAGCACAGATACGCAGTATTTT
once	.	TRBV19	TRBJ1-4	CASSKWSGEKLFF	TGTGCCAGTAGCAAATGGAGCGGCGAAAAACTGTTTTTT